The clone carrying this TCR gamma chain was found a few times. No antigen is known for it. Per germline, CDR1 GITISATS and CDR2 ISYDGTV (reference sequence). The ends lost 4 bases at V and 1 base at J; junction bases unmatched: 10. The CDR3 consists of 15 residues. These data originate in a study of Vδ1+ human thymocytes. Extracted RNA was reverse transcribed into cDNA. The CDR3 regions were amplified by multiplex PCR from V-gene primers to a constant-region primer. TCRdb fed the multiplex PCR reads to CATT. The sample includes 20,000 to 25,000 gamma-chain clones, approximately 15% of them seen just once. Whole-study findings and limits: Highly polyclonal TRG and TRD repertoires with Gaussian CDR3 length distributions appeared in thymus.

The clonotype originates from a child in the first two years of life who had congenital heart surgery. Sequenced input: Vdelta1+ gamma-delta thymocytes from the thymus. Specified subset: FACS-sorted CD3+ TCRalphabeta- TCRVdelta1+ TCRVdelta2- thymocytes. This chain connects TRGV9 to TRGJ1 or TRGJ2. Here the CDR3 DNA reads TGTGCCTTGTGGGATGGAGATCTAAATTATTATAAGAAACTCTTT. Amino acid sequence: CALWDGDLNYYKKLF.